Listed below are T cell receptor beta chains from one sample, sequenced in a study of glioma-infiltrating T cells. From the multiplex PCR reads, TCRdb called clonotypes with MiXCR, one entry per CDR3 protein. The sample records approximately 190,000 distinct CDR3 sequences, roughly 32% being singletons. The sample taken for sequencing was glioma tissue, nonneoplastic brain tissue, or PBMCs (not recorded which). Receptors originate from a human donor with low-grade glioma or glioblastoma, undergoing nonglioma brain surgery, or in good health (not recorded which). CDR3s include the opening cysteine and the closing phenylalanine or tryptophan. A D gene is named only where the DNA matches it firmly.

V gene,D gene,CDR3 protein
TRBV7-3,TRBD1,CASSPGTGTSYEQYF
TRBV6-2/TRBV6-3,TRBD2,CASSYSTLAGDFRRDYEQYF
TRBV12-3/TRBV12-4,.,CASRTQATNEKLFF
TRBV7-2,TRBD2,CASSLALLAGGEQYF
TRBV6-6,TRBD2,CASRGTSGTYEQYF
TRBV27,.,CASSSLVGQSYEQYF
TRBV9,TRBD1,CASSSWDRRDSQYF
TRBV3-1,TRBD2,CASSKAVAGSYEQYF
TRBV4-1,.,CASSQDFTGVSHGYTF
TRBV20-1,TRBD2,CSARDVALAGADTQYF
TRBV4-2,.,CASSQDSSGAYEQYF
TRBV10-3,.,CAISESSGSTDTQYF
TRBV20-1,TRBD1,CSARDRGSYGYTF
TRBV6-1,.,CASSSHYSNQYQHF
TRBV4-3,.,CASRQDGRTDTQYF
TRBV6-2/TRBV6-3,.,CASSSRRPNEKLFF
TRBV10-3,TRBD1,CAISGDSYGYTF
TRBV4-1,.,CASSQDTAGDLSYEQYF
TRBV20-1,TRBD2,CSAPTSTSGSAEQYF
TRBV27,.,CASSFRAESSYEQYF
TRBV20-1,TRBD2,CSARGGLAGGSLYEQYF
TRBV4-1,.,CASSPKIQGYSDTEAFF
TRBV6-1,TRBD1,CASTQGGDYGYTF
TRBV9,.,CASSVQEGNTEAFF
TRBV10-2,.,CATSEGVGSNQPQHF
TRBV4-1,TRBD2,CASSQTVAGSSYNEQFF
TRBV27,.,CASLGVYNEQFF
TRBV7-2,.,CASSRDNQHQHF
TRBV19,TRBD2,CASSMISGRADTDTQYF
TRBV5-5,TRBD2,CASIHGLEETQYF
TRBV4-3,TRBD2,CASSHPTSGEGYNEQFF
TRBV6-1,.,CASSSTTEQETQYF
TRBV3-1,TRBD2,CASSPPRGRGTDTQYF
TRBV7-9,.,CASSLAAIGEAFF